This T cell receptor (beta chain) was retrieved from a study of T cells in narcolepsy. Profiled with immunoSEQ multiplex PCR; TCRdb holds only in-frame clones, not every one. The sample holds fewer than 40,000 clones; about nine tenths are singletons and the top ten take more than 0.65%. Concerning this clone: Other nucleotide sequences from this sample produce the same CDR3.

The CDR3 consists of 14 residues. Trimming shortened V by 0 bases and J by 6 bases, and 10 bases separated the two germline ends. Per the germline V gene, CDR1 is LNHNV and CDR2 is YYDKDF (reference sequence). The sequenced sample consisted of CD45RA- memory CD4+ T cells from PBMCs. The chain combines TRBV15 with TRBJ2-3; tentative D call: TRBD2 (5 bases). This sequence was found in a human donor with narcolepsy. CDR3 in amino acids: CATSRDRAADTQYF. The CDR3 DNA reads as TGTGCCACCAGCAGAGATAGAGCGGCGGATACGCAGTATTTT.